Below are 10 T cell receptor beta chains sequenced from a single sample in a study of Ad26.COV2.S vaccination and SARS-CoV-2 variants. The treatment was: around 19 received Ad26.COV2.S at low or high dose, single or two shots; roughly five received placebo; per-sample allocation not given. After the first vaccine or placebo injection, samples were drawn on day 63. The assay was immunoSEQ multiplex PCR, and TCRdb's table has in-frame clones only and misses some. The table records 400,000 to 450,000 clones, 80% to 95% of them present only once. Sequences were derived from peripheral blood, sampled in a trial of Ad26.COV2.S vaccine versus placebo. All receptors come from a person between 18 and 59 years old who received the Ad26.COV2.S COVID-19 vaccine or a placebo.

The rearrangement joins TRBV6-5 to TRBJ1-1; unclear D gene. This CDR3 comprises 16 residues. Trimming took 2 bases from V and 0 from J, leaving 13 bases between them. The V gene's germline CDR1 is MNHEY and CDR2 SVGAGI. CDR3 region: CASSYRRRSMNTEAFF. DNA of the CDR3: TGTGCCAGCAGTTACCGCCGCAGGAGCATGAACACTGAAGCTTTCTTT.

A remark on this clone: Other DNA sequences from this sample encode an identical CDR3 as well. The chain uses TRBV18 and TRBJ1-6; D unclear. This CDR3 contains 13 residues. CDR1 and CDR2 (germline): KGHSH, LQKENI. V shed 3 bases and J shed 7 bases, with 7 bases lying between them. The CDR3 sequence: CASSPDQNSPLHF. The CDR3 nucleotides read TGTGCCAGCTCACCCGATCAGAATTCACCCCTCCACTTT.

The V gene is TRBV7-9, the J gene TRBJ2-1; D not resolved. CDR3 length equals 13 residues. Germline-derived CDR1 and CDR2 are SEHNR and FQNEAQ (reference sequence). Trimming took off 4 bases at V and 5 bases at J, with 9 bases between the two ends. The chain's CDR3 is CASSSPRNNEQFF. CDR3 bases: TGTGCCAGCAGCTCCCCCAGGAACAATGAGCAGTTCTTC. Variable domain in full (rest from reference TRBV7-9 and TRBJ2-1): DTGVSQNPRHKITKRGQNVTFRCDPISEHNRLYWYRQTLGQGPEFLTYFQNEAQLEKSRLLSDRFSAERPKGSFSTLEIQRTEQGDSAMYLCASSSPRNNEQFFGPGTRLTVL.

The chain has TRBV9 and TRBJ1-1; maybe TRBD1 (6 bases). The germline V gene encodes CDR1 SGDLS and CDR2 YYNGEE. The V gene lost 4 bases and the J gene lost 6 bases, with 16 bases spanning the gap. The CDR3 covers 14 residues. CDR3 in DNA: TGTGCCAGCAGCCCGCGACAGGCGGATCCTGAAGCTTTCTTT. It encodes CASSPRQADPEAFF.

The chain employs TRBV7-8 and TRBJ2-7; possible D gene TRBD1, 6 bases. This CDR3 comprises 14 residues. Trimming removed 6 bases from V and 4 bases from J, with 16 bases in between. In germline, CDR1 is SGHVS, CDR2 FQNEAQ. The CDR3 bases are TGTGCCAGCAGATTCAACCGGGACACTTACGAGCAGTACTTC. Amino acids: CASRFNRDTYEQYF.

The genes are TRBV7-9 and TRBJ1-1; no clear D. The CDR3 spans 13 residues. Trimming cost V 6 bases and J 1 base, with 9 bases left between them. Germline V gene data show CDR1 as SEHNR and CDR2 as FQNEAQ (reference sequence). CDR3 DNA sequence: TGTGCCAGCAGACCGAAGGGGAACACTGAAGCTTTCTTT. It yields the protein CASRPKGNTEAFF.

The rearrangement joins TRBV7-9 to TRBJ2-5; possible D gene TRBD1, 5 bases. The V end lost 5 bases, the J end lost 0 bases, and 10 bases lay between the germline ends. This CDR3 has 14 residues. Germline V CDR1 and CDR2: SEHNR, FQNEAQ (reference sequence). The CDR3 DNA reads TGTGCCAGCAGCCAGGGCCCGTACCAAGAGACCCAGTACTTC. Translated, it gives CASSQGPYQETQYF.

The gene calls are TRBV28 and TRBJ1-5; no firm D call. Germline CDR1 is MDHEN and CDR2 is SYDVKM. The CDR3 covers 16 residues. V dropped 7 bases and J dropped 1 base, with 17 bases sitting between them. The CDR3 reads CASTRTSRGSNQPQHF. DNA of the CDR3: TGTGCCAGCACTCGAACGTCCCGGGGAAGCAATCAGCCCCAGCATTTT.

The rearrangement links TRBV5-8 to TRBJ1-3, with D possibly being TRBD1 (5 bases). Germline V gene data show CDR1 as SGHTS and CDR2 as YDEGEE. This CDR3 has 16 residues. V was trimmed by 2 bases and J by 4 bases, leaving 16 bases between them. The CDR3 sequence: CASSFQTRVRGNTIYF. The CDR3, as DNA: TGTGCCAGCAGCTTCCAAACCAGGGTGAGGGGAAACACCATATATTTT.

The CDR3 loop is CASSFSSRGHLSPLHF. The CDR3 nucleotides are TGTGCCAGCAGTTTTAGCTCCAGGGGCCACCTCTCACCCCTCCACTTT. The chain is built from TRBV28 and TRBJ1-6, with D possibly matching TRBD1 (6 bases). The CDR3 length is 16 residues. From germline, CDR1 is MDHEN and CDR2 SYDVKM. Trimming took off 3 bases at V and 10 bases at J, with 19 bases between the two ends.